This record covers a single TCR beta chain. Its antigen has not been determined. No base-level quality is on record; no much larger clone is a single base apart. The data derive from a study of T-cell memory formation after mild COVID-19 (dated by TCRdb to 2020 to 2023). Some background on the complete study: TCR sequence clusters from the two donors were largely donor specific. In two donors, T-cell clones that expanded and contracted after mild COVID-19 were tracked by sequencing TCRalpha and TCRbeta repertoires over time. Two young, previously healthy adult volunteers, one female and one male, were included in the cohort. General study outcomes and caveats: SARS-CoV-2 specificity was not confirmed for the second-wave clones peaking on day 37. From day 15 to 85, contracting clones showed balanced CD4/CD8 phenotypes, whereas a second wave of clones that expanded from day 15 to 37 leaned towards CD4+. Only two mild cases were covered in the study, and larger cohorts including severe cases with pre-infection samples were considered necessary. Contracting CD4+ clones appeared mostly in the CM and EM memory subsets, whereas CD8+ clones were enriched in EMRA. Some responding clones were found in pre-infection memory, which suggests that pre-existing cross-reactive memory T cells took part in the SARS-CoV-2 response.

Ficoll-Paque density gradient centrifugation was used to isolate PBMCs. Sequencing took place on an Illumina NovaSeq 6000. cDNA libraries for TCRalpha and TCRbeta were prepared by 5'RACE using constant-segment primers, with sample barcodes and unique molecular identifiers added. Trizol reagent was used to extract RNA from every sample. Amplification of the libraries took two PCR steps, and the second step added a second sample barcode plus Illumina TruSeq adapters. The libraries were sequenced on an Illumina NovaSeq using 2 x 150 bp paired-end reads. Processing in the source paper ran as follows. Reads were demultiplexed and collapsed into UMI-guided consensus sequences with migec v1.2.7. With mixcr v2.1.11, UMI consensuses were aligned to TRA and TRB V and J templates and assembled into clonotypes. Expanded or contracted clonotypes were those called significant by both edgeR and NoisET, with noise models trained on biological replicates. edgeR calls used a false discovery rate-adjusted p below 0.01 and a log2 fold-change threshold of 1. As an exploratory analysis of dynamics, max-normalized trajectories of the 1000 most abundant clonotypes were examined with PCA combined with hierarchical clustering. The CD4 or CD8 phenotype of responding clones was assigned using the separately sequenced CD4+ and CD8+ repertoires. The raw public reads went through TCRdb reprocessing: fastp at Q25, MiXCR clone calling, in-frame beta chains kept. CDR3 protein duplicates are merged, each entry listing the most common genes and DNA. The V and J calls follow TCRdb's processing rather than the paper's. This sample gives approximately 210,000 distinct CDR3 sequences in total; 27% of them show up just once. The ten most abundant clones make up approximately 10% of the sample.

The V and J ends are trimmed by 6 bases and 1 base, leaving 9 bases between them. The CDR3 measures 12 amino acids from cysteine to phenylalanine. The CDR3 DNA has 36 bases and is translated from base 1. CDR1 and CDR2, looked up from the germline V gene, are SQVTM and ANQGSEA. This chain joins TRBV29-1 to TRBJ1-1; the D gene cannot be named for sure. This receptor was obtained from an adult woman who had mild COVID-19 (a few samples of this study predate the infection). The sample titles of this study are shuffled in the database, so cell type and time point are left out; the donor was told from shared clones. Material for sequencing was PBMCs or a T cell subset sorted from them (not recorded which). The CDR3 region: CSVERENTEAFF. The DNA reads as follows: TGCAGCGTCGAACGGGAGAACACTGAAGCTTTCTTT.